This T cell receptor (beta chain) was recovered during a study of blood T cells in healthy people across ages. Trimming pared 7 bases from V and 1 base from J, leaving 16 bases between. The CDR3 spans 15 residues. The germline V gene encodes CDR1 SQVTM and CDR2 ANQGSEA. Study observations and caveats: Unsorted PBMC material precluded a definitive naive versus antigen-experienced comparison. Fewer expanded clones and more diversity marked long-lived versus aged donors. Donor CMV status was unknown, possibly confounding expanded clonotype changes.

Then a second PCR, running about 7 to 11 cycles, was carried out with a sample-barcoded 5' primer and a J-beta primer mix. One entry per CDR3 protein, called by TCRdb with MiXCR from the 5' RACE reads. The repertoire holds around 1.5 million distinct CDR3 sequences, with about 31% as singletons. This clonotype was seen more than once but under ten times. Its specificity is not known. The receptor's source is a woman aged 30 to 39 in good health. The specimen sequenced was blood. This chain links TRBV29-1 with TRBJ2-2; the D is unclear. The CDR3 DNA reads TGCAGCGCTCCCAGCTCCGACGGGAACACCGGGGAGCTGTTTTTT. It yields the protein CSAPSSDGNTGELFF.